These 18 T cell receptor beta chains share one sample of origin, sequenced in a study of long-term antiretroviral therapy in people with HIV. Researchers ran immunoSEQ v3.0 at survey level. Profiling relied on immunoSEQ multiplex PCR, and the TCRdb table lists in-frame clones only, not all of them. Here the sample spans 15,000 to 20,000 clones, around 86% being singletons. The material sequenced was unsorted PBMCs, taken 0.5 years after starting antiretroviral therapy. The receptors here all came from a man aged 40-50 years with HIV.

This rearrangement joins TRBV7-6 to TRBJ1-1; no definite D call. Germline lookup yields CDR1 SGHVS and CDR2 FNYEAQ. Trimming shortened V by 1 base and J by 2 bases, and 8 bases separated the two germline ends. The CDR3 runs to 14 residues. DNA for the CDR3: TGTGCCAGCAGCTTAGAACAAGATAACACTGAAGCTTTCTTT. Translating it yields CASSLEQDNTEAFF.

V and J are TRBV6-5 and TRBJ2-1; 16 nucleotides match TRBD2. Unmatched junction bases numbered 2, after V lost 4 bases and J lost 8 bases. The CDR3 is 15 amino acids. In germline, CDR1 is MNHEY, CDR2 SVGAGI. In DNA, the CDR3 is TGTGCCAGCAGTTCGGGACTAGCGGGAGGGGATGAGCAGTTCTTC. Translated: CASSSGLAGGDEQFF.

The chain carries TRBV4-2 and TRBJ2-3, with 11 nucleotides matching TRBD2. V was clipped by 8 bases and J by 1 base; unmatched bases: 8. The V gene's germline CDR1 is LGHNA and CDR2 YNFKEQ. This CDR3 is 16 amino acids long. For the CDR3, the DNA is TGTGCCAGCGGACACCTAGCGGGGGGAGGCACAGATACGCAGTATTTT. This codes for CASGHLAGGGTDTQYF.

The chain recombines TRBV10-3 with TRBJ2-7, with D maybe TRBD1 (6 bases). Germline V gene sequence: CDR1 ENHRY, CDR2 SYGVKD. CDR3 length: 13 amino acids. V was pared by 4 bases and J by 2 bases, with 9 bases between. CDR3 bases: TGTGCCATCAGTGCCGGGGACACCTACGAGCAGTACTTC. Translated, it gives CAISAGDTYEQYF.

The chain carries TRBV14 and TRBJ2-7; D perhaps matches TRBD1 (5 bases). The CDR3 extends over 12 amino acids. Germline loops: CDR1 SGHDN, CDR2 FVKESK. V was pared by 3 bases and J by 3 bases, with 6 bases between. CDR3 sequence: CASSQGLYEQYF. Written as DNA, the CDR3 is TGTGCCAGCAGCCAGGGGCTCTACGAGCAGTACTTC.

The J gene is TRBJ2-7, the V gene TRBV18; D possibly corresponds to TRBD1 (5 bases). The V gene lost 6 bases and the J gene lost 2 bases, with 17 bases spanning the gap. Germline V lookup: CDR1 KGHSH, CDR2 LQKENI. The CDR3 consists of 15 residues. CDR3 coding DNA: TGTGCCAGCTCGCCCGGACAAACACGGGCCTACGAGCAGTACTTC. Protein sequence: CASSPGQTRAYEQYF.

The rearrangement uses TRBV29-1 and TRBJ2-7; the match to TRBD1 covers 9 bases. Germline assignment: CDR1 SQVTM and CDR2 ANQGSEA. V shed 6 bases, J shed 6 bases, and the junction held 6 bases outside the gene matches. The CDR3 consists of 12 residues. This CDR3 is CSVRTGVVEQYF. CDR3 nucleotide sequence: TGCAGCGTCCGGACAGGGGTGGTCGAGCAGTACTTC.

CDR3 loop: CASSEPAPNEKLFF. CDR3 DNA sequence: TGTGCCAGCAGTGAACCGGCACCTAATGAAAAACTGTTTTTT. This sequence joins TRBV6-1 and TRBJ1-4; D uncertain. In germline, CDR1 is MNHNS, CDR2 SASEGT. Trimming removed 2 bases from V and 3 bases from J, with 7 bases in between. The CDR3 extends over 14 amino acids.

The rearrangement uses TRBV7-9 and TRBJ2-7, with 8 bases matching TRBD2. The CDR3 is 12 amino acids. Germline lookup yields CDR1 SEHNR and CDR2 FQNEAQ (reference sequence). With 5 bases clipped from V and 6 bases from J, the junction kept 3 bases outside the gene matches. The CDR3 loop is CASSPGGSEQYF. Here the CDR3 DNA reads TGTGCCAGCAGCCCGGGGGGGAGCGAGCAGTACTTC.

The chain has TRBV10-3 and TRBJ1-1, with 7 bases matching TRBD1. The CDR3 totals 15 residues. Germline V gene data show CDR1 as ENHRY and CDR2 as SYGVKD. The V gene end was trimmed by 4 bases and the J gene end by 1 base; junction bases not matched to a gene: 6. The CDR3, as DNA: TGTGCCATCAGTGTCAGGGACAGCAAGAACACTGAAGCTTTCTTT. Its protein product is CAISVRDSKNTEAFF.

CDR3 nucleotides: TGCGCCAGCAGTGAGTTCAAGAACACCGGGGAGCTGTTTTTT. Translating it yields CASSEFKNTGELFF. This chain uses TRBV10-2 with TRBJ2-2; no clear D gene. The CDR3 has 14 residues. The germline V and J ends were trimmed by 1 base and 1 base, with 4 bases remaining between them. CDR1 and CDR2 (germline): WSHSY, SAAADI.

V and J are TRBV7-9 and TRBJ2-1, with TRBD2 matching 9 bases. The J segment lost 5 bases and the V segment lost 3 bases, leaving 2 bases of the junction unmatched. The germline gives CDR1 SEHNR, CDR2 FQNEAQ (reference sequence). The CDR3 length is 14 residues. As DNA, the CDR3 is TGTGCCAGCAGCTTGACTAGCGGAAACAATGAGCAGTTCTTC. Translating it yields CASSLTSGNNEQFF.

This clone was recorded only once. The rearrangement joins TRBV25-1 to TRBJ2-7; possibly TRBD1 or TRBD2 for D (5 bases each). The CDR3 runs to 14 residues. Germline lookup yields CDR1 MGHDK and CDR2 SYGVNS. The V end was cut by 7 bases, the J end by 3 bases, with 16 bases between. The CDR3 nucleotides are TGTGCCAGCAAACCTAGGGACCTCTACTACGAGCAGTACTTC. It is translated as CASKPRDLYYEQYF.

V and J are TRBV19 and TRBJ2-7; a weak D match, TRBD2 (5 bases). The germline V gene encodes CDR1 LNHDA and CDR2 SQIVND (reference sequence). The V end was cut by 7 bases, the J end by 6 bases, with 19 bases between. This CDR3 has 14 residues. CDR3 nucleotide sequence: TGTGCCAGTACACTTACCCTTCGGGGTCCCGAGCAGTACTTC. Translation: CASTLTLRGPEQYF.

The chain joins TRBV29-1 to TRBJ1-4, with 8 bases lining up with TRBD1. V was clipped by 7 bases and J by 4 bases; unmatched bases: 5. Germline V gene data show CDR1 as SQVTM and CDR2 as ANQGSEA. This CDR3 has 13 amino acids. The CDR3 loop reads CSGGQGINEKLFF. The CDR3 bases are TGCAGCGGTGGACAGGGAATTAATGAAAAACTGTTTTTT.

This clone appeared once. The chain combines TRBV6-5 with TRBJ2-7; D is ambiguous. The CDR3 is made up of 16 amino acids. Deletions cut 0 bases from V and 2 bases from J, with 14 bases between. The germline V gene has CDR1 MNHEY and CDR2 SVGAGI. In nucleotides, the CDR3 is TGTGCCAGCAGTTACTCGACACCATCCCTTACCTACGAGCAGTACTTC. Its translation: CASSYSTPSLTYEQYF.

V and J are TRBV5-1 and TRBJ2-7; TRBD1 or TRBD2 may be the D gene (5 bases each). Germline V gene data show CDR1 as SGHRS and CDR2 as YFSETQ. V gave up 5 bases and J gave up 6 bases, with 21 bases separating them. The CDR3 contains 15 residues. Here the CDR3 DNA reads TGCGCCAGCAGTCTCAACGCAGGGAGAAGAAGCGAGCAGTACTTC. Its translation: CASSLNAGRRSEQYF.

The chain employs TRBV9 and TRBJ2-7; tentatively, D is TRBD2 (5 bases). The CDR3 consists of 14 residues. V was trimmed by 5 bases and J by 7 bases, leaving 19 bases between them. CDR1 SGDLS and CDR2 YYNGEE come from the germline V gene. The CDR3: CASSLRNGVGEQYF. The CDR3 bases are TGTGCCAGCAGTCTAAGGAACGGGGTTGGGGAGCAGTACTTC. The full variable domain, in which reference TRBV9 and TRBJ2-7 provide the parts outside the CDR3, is DSGVTQTPKHLITATGQRVTLRCSPRSGDLSVYWYQQSLDQGLQFLIQYYNGEERAKGNILERFSAQQFPDLHSELNLSSLELGDSALYFCASSLRNGVGEQYFGPGTRLTVT.